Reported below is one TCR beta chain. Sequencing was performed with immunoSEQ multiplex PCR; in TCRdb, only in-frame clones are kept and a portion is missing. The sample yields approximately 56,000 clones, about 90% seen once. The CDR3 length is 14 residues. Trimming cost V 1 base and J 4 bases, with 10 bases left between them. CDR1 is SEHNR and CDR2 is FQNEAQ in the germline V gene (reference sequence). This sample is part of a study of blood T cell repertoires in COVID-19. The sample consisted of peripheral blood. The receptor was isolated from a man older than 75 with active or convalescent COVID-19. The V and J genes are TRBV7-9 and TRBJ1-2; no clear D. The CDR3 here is CASSLDAPVYGYTF. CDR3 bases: TGTGCCAGCAGCTTAGATGCTCCAGTCTATGGCTACACCTTC. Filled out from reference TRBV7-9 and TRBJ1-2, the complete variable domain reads DTGVSQNPRHKITKRGQNVTFRCDPISEHNRLYWYRQTLGQGPEFLTYFQNEAQLEKSRLLSDRFSAERPKGSFSTLEIQRTEQGDSAMYLCASSLDAPVYGYTFGSGTRLTVV.